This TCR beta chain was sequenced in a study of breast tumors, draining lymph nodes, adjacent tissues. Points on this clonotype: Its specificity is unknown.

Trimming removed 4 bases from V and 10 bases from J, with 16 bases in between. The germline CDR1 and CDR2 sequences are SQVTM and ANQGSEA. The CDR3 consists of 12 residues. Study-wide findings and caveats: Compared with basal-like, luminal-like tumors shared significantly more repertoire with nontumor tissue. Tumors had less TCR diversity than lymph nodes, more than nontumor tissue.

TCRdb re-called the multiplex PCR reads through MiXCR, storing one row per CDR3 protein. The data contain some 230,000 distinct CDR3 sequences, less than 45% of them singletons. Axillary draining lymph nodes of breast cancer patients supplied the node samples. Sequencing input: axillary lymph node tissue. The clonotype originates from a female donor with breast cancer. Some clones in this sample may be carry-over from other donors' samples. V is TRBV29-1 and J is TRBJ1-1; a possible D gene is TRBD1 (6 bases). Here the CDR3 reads CSVVSGGLGAFF. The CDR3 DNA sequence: TGCAGCGTTGTGAGTGGGGGGCTAGGAGCTTTCTTT.